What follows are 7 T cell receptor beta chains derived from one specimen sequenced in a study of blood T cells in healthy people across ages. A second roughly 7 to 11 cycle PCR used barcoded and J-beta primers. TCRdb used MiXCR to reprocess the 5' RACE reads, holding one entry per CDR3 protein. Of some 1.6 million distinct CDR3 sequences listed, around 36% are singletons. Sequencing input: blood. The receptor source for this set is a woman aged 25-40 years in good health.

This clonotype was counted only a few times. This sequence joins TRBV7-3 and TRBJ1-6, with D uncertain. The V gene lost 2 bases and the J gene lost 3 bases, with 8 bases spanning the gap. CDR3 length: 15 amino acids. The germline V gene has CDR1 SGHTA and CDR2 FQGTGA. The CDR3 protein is CASSLSAGYNSPLHF. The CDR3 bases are TGTGCCAGCAGCTTATCGGCCGGCTATAATTCACCCCTCCACTTT. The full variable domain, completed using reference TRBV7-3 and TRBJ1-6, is GAGVSQTPSNKVTEKGKYVELRCDPISGHTALYWYRQSLGQGPEFLIYFQGTGAADDSGLPNDRFFAVRPEGSVSTLKIQRTERGDSAVYLCASSLSAGYNSPLHFGNGTRLTVT.

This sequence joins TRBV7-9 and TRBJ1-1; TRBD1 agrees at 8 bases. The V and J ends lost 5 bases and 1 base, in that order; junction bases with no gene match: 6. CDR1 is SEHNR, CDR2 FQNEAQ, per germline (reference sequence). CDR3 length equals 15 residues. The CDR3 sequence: CASSVPGQENTEAFF. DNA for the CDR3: TGTGCCAGCAGCGTTCCGGGACAGGAGAACACTGAAGCTTTCTTT.

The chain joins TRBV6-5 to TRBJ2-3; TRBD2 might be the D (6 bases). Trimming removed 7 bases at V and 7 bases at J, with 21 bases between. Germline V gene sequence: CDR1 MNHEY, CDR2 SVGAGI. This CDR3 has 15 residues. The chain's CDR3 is CASTLTGDSGYTQYF. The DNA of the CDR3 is TGTGCCAGCACCCTGACCGGGGATAGCGGCTATACGCAGTATTTT.

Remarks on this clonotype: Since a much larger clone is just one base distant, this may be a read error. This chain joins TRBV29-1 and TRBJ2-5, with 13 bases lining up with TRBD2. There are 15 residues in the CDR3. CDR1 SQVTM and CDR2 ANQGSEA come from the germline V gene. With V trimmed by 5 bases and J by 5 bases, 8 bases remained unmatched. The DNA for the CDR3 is TGCAGCGTTATCGGACTAGCGGGAGTCTCGGAGACCCAGTACTTC. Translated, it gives CSVIGLAGVSETQYF.

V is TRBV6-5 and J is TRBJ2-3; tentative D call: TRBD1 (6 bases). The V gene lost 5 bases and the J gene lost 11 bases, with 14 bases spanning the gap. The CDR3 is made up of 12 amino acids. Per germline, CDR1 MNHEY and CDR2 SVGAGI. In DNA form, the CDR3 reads TGTGCCAGCAGTCAAAAACAGGGACGGCAGTATTTT. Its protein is CASSQKQGRQYF.

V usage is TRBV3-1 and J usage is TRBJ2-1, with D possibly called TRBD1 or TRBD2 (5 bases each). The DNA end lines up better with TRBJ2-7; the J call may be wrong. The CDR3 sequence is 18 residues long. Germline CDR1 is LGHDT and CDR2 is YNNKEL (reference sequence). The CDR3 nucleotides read TGTGCCAGCAGCCAAGACCTGGGGGTACAAGCGTCGTACAATGAGCAGTACTTC. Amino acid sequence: CASSQDLGVQASYNEQYF.

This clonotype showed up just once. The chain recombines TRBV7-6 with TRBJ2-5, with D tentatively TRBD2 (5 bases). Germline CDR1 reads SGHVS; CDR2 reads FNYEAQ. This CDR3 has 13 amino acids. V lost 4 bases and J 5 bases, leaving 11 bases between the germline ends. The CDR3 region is CASSSFQRETQYF. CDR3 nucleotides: TGTGCCAGCAGCTCCTTTCAGCGGGAGACCCAGTACTTC.